These 13 T cell receptor beta chains were sequenced from one sample in a study of blood T cell repertoires in COVID-19 (dated by TCRdb to about 2020). Libraries were built with the immunoSEQ multiplex PCR assay. TCRdb stores this immuneACCESS table with in-frame sequences only. Part of the clones is absent; in the studies checked, under half of the shortfall reflects unresolved V genes, and no reason is known for the rest. Within this sample are 85,000 to 130,000 clones, with roughly 92% of them counted one time only. The top ten clones comprise around 5.7% of the sample. Sequencing used peripheral blood. These receptors were obtained from a man aged 70 or older with acute or convalescent COVID-19.

CDR3 sequence reads: CASSLRSYEQYF. CDR3 DNA sequence: TGTGCCAGCAGTTTGAGGAGCTACGAGCAGTACTTC. The chain links TRBV12-3 or TRBV12-4 to TRBJ2-7; D call uncertain. The CDR3 contains 12 residues. Trimming took off 3 bases at V and 3 bases at J, with 6 bases between the two ends.

The rearrangement uses TRBV13 and TRBJ1-2; tentative D call: TRBD1 (6 bases). Per germline, CDR1 PRHDT and CDR2 FYEKMQ (reference sequence). The V end lost 0 bases, the J end lost 4 bases, and 15 bases lay between the germline ends. There are 16 residues in the CDR3. In DNA, the CDR3 is TGTGCCAGCAGCTTAGGTGGGCAGGAACAGGGCTATGGCTACACCTTC. The encoded protein is CASSLGGQEQGYGYTF.

This clone turned up a few times. The gene calls are TRBV3-1 (or the pseudogene TRBV3-2) and TRBJ1-6, with no clear D. Germline loops: CDR1 LGHDT, CDR2 YNNKEL (reference sequence). The CDR3 totals 15 residues. With 1 base removed from V and 10 bases from J, the gap between germline ends came to 14 bases. The CDR3 reads CASSQAGEGVSPLHF. CDR3 coding DNA: TGTGCCAGCAGCCAAGCCGGGGAAGGAGTCTCACCCCTCCACTTT.

This chain connects TRBV10-3 to TRBJ1-3, with D possibly TRBD1 on 5 matching bases. The V gene's germline CDR1 is ENHRY and CDR2 SYGVKD. The CDR3 consists of 19 residues. V was pared by 5 bases and J by 0 bases, with 23 bases between. The CDR3 spells CAISLRGGAGGTSGNTIYF. CDR3 DNA sequence: TGTGCCATCAGTTTACGGGGAGGGGCAGGAGGGACCTCTGGAAACACCATATATTTT.

The gene calls are TRBV27 and TRBJ1-5; tentative D call: TRBD1 (5 bases). CDR3 length: 14 residues. V was trimmed by 5 bases and J by 4 bases, leaving 12 bases between them. Germline-derived CDR1 and CDR2 are MNHEY and SMNVEV (reference sequence). The CDR3 region is CASSPRQLNQPQHF. DNA for the CDR3: TGTGCCAGCAGTCCCCGACAGCTTAATCAGCCCCAGCATTTT.

The chain recombines TRBV3-1 (or the pseudogene TRBV3-2) with TRBJ1-6; D is possibly TRBD1 (6 bases). V shed 4 bases and J shed 7 bases, with 8 bases lying between them. Germline V lookup: CDR1 LGHDT, CDR2 YNNKEL (reference sequence). The CDR3 has 13 residues. The chain's CDR3 is CASSRTANSPLHF. In DNA form, the CDR3 reads TGTGCCAGCAGCCGGACAGCGAATTCACCCCTCCACTTT.

V usage is TRBV28 and J usage is TRBJ1-1; a weak D match, TRBD1 (6 bases). Trimming stripped 6 bases from V and 7 bases from J, with 12 bases between. Germline assignment: CDR1 MDHEN and CDR2 SYDVKM. The CDR3 has 12 amino acids. The CDR3 spells CASSLGQLEAFF. The DNA of the CDR3 is TGTGCCAGCAGCCTCGGACAGCTTGAAGCTTTCTTT.

A single count supports this clone. The chain is built from TRBV3-1 (or the pseudogene TRBV3-2) and TRBJ2-7; D gene ambiguous. The CDR3 has 13 amino acids. Germline V CDR1 and CDR2: LGHDT, YNNKEL (reference sequence). V lost 3 bases, J lost 0 bases, and 6 bases lay in between. CDR3 in amino acids: CASSQLSSYEQYF. Here the CDR3 DNA reads TGTGCCAGCAGCCAGCTGAGCTCCTACGAGCAGTACTTC.

The rearrangement uses TRBV4-1 and TRBJ2-5; 7 bases align to TRBD2. The CDR3 has 18 amino acids. After removal of 0 bases from V and 3 bases from J, the junction contained 13 bases not matched to a gene. The germline CDR1 and CDR2 sequences are MGHRA and YSYEKL. CDR3 loop: CASSQDPPVLASEETQYF. CDR3 nucleotide sequence: TGCGCCAGCAGCCAAGATCCCCCCGTACTAGCGTCGGAAGAGACCCAGTACTTC.

This clone has just one count. The chain recombines TRBV27 with TRBJ2-7; 8 bases are a match to TRBD2. Germline CDR1 MNHEY, CDR2 SMNVEV (reference sequence). There are 14 residues in the CDR3. J gave up 3 bases and V 5 bases, and 6 bases lay outside the gene matches. As DNA, the CDR3 is TGTGCCAGCAGTCCCTCGGGGACTAGCTACGAGCAGTACTTC. Amino acids: CASSPSGTSYEQYF.

The chain carries TRBV3-1 (or the pseudogene TRBV3-2) and TRBJ1-2, with 8 bases identical to TRBD1. The CDR3 covers 14 residues. Germline CDR1 reads LGHDT; CDR2 reads YNNKEL (reference sequence). With 0 bases clipped from V and 9 bases from J, the junction kept 6 bases outside the gene matches. In DNA, the CDR3 is TGTGCCAGCAGCCAAGAGGACAGGGAAGGTAGCTACACCTTC. Its translation is CASSQEDREGSYTF.

The chain combines TRBV10-3 with TRBJ2-2; tentative D call: TRBD1 (6 bases). V was pared by 10 bases and J by 5 bases, with 11 bases between. This CDR3 comprises 12 residues. Germline V gene sequence: CDR1 ENHRY, CDR2 SYGVKD. The CDR3: CATSGVTGELFF. CDR3 in DNA: TGTGCCACCTCAGGGGTAACCGGGGAGCTGTTTTTT.

The gene calls are TRBV5-6 and TRBJ2-1, with 14 bases lining up with TRBD2. J gave up 6 bases and V 4 bases, and 6 bases lay outside the gene matches. The germline CDR1 and CDR2 sequences are SGHDT and YYEEEE. This CDR3 comprises 16 residues. CDR3 sequence: CASSHMTSGGANEQFF. CDR3 sequence (DNA): TGTGCCAGCAGCCATATGACTAGCGGGGGGGCCAATGAGCAGTTCTTC.